The present entry profiles one T cell receptor (beta chain) with its context. Its specificity is unknown. The record originates from a study of cytomegalovirus exposure and HLA in healthy donors. Study as a whole: The use of the same platform for the roughly 130 validation repertoires and the 550 to 700 first-cohort repertoires was reported by a later analysis.

The CDR3 extends over 14 amino acids. CDR1 SGHTS and CDR2 YDEGEE come from the germline V gene. The V and J ends lost 0 bases and 8 bases respectively, with 11 bases between them. Assay used: immunoSEQ multiplex PCR; TCRdb lists only in-frame clones, some missing. This sample has 150,000 to 200,000 clones, with 84% found just once. Study-wide points: Three CMV-associated chains proved CMV antigen-specific in vitro. Clusters of TCRs from the first cohort tended to co-occur in the approximately 130 validation repertoires (as a later analysis found). Usually a TCR sequence was rare, but some public TCRs were found in many donors.

This clonotype was obtained from a man younger than 45 in good health and CMV-seropositive. The sample comprised PBMCs. This chain joins TRBV5-8 and TRBJ1-4; D is uncertain. CDR3 sequence: CASSLELPGEKLFF. The CDR3 nucleotides read TGTGCCAGCAGCTTGGAACTCCCCGGGGAAAAACTGTTTTTT.